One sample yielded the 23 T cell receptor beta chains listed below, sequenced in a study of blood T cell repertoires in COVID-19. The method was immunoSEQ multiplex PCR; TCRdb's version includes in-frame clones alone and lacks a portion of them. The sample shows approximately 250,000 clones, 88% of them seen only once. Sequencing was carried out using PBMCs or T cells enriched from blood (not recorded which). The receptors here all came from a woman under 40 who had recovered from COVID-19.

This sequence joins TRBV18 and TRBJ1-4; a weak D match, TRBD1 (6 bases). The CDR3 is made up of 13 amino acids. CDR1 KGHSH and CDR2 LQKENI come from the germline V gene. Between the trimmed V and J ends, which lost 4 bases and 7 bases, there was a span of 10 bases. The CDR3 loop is CASSRQESEKLFF. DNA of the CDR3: TGTGCCAGCTCACGACAGGAGAGTGAAAAACTGTTTTTT.

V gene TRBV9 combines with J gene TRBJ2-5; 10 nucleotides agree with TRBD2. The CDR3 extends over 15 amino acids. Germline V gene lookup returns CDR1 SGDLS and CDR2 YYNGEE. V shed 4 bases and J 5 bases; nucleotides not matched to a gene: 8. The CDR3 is CASSLSGGAGETQYF. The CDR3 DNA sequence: TGTGCCAGCAGCCTCAGCGGGGGGGCCGGTGAGACCCAGTACTTC.

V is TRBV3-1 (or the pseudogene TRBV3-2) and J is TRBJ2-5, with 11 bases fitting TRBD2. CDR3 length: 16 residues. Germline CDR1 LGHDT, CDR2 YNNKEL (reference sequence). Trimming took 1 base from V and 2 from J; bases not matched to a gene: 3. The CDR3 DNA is TGTGCCAGCAGCCAAGCTAGCGGGGGGCCTCAAGAGACCCAGTACTTC. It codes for CASSQASGGPQETQYF.

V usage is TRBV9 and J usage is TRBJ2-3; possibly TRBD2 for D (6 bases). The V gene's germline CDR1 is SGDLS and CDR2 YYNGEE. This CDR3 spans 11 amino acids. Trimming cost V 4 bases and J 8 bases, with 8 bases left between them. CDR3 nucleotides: TGTGCCAGCAGCCCCGGGGGTACGCAGTATTTT. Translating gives CASSPGGTQYF. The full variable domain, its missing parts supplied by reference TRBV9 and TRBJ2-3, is DSGVTQTPKHLITATGQRVTLRCSPRSGDLSVYWYQQSLDQGLQFLIQYYNGEERAKGNILERFSAQQFPDLHSELNLSSLELGDSALYFCASSPGGTQYFGPGTRLTVL.

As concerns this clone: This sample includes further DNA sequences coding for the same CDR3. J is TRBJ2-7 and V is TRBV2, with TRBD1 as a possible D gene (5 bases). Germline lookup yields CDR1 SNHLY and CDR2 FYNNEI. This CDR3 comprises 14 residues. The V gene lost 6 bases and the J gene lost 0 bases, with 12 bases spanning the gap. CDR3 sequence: CASRVQGGSYEQYF. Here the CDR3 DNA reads TGTGCCAGCAGGGTCCAGGGCGGCTCCTACGAGCAGTACTTC. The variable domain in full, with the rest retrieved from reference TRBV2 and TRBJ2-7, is EPEVTQTPSHQVTQMGQEVILRCVPISNHLYFYWYRQILGQKVEFLVSFYNNEISEKSEIFDDQFSVERPDGSNFTLKIRSTKLEDSAMYFCASRVQGGSYEQYFGPGTRLTVT.

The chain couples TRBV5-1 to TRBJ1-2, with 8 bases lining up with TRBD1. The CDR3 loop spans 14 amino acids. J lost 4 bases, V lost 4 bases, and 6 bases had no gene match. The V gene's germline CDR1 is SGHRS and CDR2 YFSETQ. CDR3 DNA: TGCGCCAGCAGCCTGGGACAGGACGTCTATGGCTACACCTTC. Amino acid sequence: CASSLGQDVYGYTF. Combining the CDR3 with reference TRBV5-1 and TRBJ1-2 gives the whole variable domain KAGVTQTPRYLIKTRGQQVTLSCSPISGHRSVSWYQQTPGQGLQFLFEYFSETQRNKGNFPGRFSGRQFSNSRSEMNVSTLELGDSALYLCASSLGQDVYGYTFGSGTRLTVV.

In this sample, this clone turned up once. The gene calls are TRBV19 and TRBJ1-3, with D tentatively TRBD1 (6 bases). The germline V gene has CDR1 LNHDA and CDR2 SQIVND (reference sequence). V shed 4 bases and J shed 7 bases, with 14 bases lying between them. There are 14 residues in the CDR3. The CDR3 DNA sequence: TGTGCCAGTAGTACCCTGGACAGCCTCAACACCATATATTTT. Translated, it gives CASSTLDSLNTIYF.

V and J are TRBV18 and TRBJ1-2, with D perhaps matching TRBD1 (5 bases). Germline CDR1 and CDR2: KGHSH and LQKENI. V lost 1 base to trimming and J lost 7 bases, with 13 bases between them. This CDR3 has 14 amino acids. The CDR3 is CASSPLKGQGGYTF. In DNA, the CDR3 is TGTGCCAGCTCACCACTTAAGGGGCAGGGTGGCTACACCTTC.

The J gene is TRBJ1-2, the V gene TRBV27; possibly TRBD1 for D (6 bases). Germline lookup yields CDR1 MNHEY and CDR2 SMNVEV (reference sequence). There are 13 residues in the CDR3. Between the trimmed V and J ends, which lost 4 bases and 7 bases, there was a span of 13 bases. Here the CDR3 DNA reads TGTGCCAGCAGTTCCCTGACAGGTCCTGGCTACACCTTC. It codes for CASSSLTGPGYTF.

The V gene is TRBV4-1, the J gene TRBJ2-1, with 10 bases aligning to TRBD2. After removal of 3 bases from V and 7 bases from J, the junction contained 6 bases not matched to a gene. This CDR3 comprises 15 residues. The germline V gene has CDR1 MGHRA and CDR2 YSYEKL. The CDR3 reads CASSHNSGGANEQFF. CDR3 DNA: TGCGCCAGCAGCCATAACAGCGGGGGGGCTAATGAGCAGTTCTTC.

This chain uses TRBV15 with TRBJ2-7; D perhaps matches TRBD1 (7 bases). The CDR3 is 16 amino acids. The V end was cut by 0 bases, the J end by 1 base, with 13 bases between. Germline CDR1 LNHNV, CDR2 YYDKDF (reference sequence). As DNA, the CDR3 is TGTGCCACCAGCAGAGATCGGGCAGGGGGGTCCTACGAGCAGTACTTC. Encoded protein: CATSRDRAGGSYEQYF.

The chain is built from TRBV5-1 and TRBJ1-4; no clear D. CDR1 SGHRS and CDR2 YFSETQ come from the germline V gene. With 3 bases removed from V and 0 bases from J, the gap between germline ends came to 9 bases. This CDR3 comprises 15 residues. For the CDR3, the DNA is TGCGCCAGCAGCTCCCCCAGCGCAACTAATGAAAAACTGTTTTTT. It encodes CASSSPSATNEKLFF.

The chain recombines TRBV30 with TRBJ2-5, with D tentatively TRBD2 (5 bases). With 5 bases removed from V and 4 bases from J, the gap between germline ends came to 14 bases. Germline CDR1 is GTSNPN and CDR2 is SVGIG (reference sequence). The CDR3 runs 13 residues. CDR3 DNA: TGTGCCTGGGCAAGCGGATTGCGAGAGACCCAGTACTTC. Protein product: CAWASGLRETQYF.

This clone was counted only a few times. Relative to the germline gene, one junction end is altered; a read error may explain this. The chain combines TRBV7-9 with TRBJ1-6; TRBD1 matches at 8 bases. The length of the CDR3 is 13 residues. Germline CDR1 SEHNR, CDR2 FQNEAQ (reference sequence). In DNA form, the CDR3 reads TGTGCCTGCAGGGGGCGAGATAATTCACCCCTCCACTTT. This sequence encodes CACRGRDNSPLHF.

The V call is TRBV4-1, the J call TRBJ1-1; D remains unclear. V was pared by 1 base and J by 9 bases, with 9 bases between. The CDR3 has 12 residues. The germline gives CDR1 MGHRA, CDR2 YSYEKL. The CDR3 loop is CASSQGNSQAFF. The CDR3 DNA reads TGCGCCAGCAGCCAAGGGAACAGCCAAGCTTTCTTT.

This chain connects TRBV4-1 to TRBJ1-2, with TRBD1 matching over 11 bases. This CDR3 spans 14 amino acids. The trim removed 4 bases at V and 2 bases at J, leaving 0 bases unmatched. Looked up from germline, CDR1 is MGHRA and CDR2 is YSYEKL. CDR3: CASSRDRGNYGYTF. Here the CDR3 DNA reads TGCGCCAGCAGCCGGGACAGGGGGAACTATGGCTACACCTTC.

The CDR3 here is CAWSSFRAEAFF. The CDR3 DNA is TGTGCCTGGAGTAGTTTTCGCGCTGAAGCTTTCTTT. V usage is TRBV30 and J usage is TRBJ1-1; D is ambiguous. CDR1 is GTSNPN, CDR2 SVGIG, per germline (reference sequence). Trimming took 2 bases from V and 6 from J, leaving 10 bases between them. The CDR3 runs 12 residues.

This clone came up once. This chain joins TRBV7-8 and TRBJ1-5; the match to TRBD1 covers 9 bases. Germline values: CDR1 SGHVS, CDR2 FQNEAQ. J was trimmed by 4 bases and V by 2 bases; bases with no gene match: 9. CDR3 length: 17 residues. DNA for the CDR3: TGTGCCAGCAGCTTACCGGGACAGGGAATCCCGAATCAGCCCCAGCATTTT. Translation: CASSLPGQGIPNQPQHF.

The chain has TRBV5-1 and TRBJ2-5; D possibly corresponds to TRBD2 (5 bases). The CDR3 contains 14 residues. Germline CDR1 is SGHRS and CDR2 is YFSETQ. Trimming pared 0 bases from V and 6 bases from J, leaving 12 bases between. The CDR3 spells CASSLAGKSQTQYF. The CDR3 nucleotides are TGCGCCAGCAGCTTGGCCGGGAAGTCGCAGACCCAGTACTTC.

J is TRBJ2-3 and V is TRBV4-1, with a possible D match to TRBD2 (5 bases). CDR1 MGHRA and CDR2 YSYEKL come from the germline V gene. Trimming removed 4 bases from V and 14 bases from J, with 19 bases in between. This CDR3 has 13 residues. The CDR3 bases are TGCGCCAGCAGCCCCCCCCTAGCCCGTCCGGGGTATTTT. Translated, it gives CASSPPLARPGYF.

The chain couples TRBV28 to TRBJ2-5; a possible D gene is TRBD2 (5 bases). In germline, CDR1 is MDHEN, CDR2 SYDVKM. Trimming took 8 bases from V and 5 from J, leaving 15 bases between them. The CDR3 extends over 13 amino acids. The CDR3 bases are TGTGCCAGCTGTTATTCCGGAGGCGAGACCCAGTACTTC. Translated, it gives CASCYSGGETQYF.

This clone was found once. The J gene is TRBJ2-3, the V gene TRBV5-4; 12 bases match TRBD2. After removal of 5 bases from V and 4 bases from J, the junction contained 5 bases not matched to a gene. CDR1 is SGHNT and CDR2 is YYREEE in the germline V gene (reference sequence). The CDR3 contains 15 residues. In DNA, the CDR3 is TGTGCCAGCAGTCCTAGCGGGAGGGTTGCAGATACGCAGTATTTT. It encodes CASSPSGRVADTQYF.

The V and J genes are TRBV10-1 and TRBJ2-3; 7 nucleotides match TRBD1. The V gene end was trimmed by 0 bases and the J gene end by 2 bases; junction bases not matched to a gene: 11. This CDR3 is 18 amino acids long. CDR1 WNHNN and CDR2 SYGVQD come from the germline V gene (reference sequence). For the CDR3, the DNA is TGCGCCAGCAGTGAGTCGAATAGGGGGCACTCACCCACAGATACGCAGTATTTT. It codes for CASSESNRGHSPTDTQYF.